This TCR beta chain was retrieved from a study of blood T cells in healthy people across ages. The use of a sample-barcoded 5' primer and a J-beta primer mix characterized a second PCR of roughly 6 to 11 cycles. Each sample yielded at least 2.5 million CDR3-containing paired-end reads. From the 5' RACE reads, TCRdb called clonotypes with MiXCR, one entry per CDR3 protein. The profile shows 1.5 million or so distinct CDR3 sequences, approximately 39% of them singletons. Regarding this clonotype: No antigen is known for it.

Each sample yielded at least 6 million isolated PBMCs. The extraction recovered at least 5 micrograms of total RNA per sample. Study-wide results and limits: Aged donors had fewer naive CD4+ cells and lower diversity than long-lived donors.

Sequenced input: blood. The receptor comes from a woman between 18 and 30 years old in good health.

The CDR3 here is CSVSGTKGEQYF. The CDR3 DNA follows: TGCAGTGTTAGTGGGACTAAAGGGGAGCAGTACTTC. This chain uses TRBV20-1 with TRBJ2-5; 7 bases are shared with TRBD2. There are 12 residues in the CDR3. Germline V lookup: CDR1 DFQATT, CDR2 SNEGSKA (reference sequence). The trim removed 7 bases at V and 11 bases at J, leaving 13 bases unmatched.